A selection of T cell receptor beta chains follows, all from one sample in a study of blood T cell repertoires in COVID-19. Assay used: immunoSEQ multiplex PCR; TCRdb lists only in-frame clones, some missing. Counted here are roughly 400,000 clones, about 92% occurring once; the ten biggest clones make up 0.6%. Sequences were obtained from PBMCs or T cells enriched from blood (not recorded which). The receptors originated from a man between 18 and 29 years old who had recovered from COVID-19. Each CDR3 is given without its conserved first and last residue.

J,V,CDR3
TRBJ2-7,TRBV27,ASSFQGEAYEQY
TRBJ1-2,TRBV2,ASSEQGYGYT
TRBJ2-1,TRBV24-1,ATSDSGGGNEQF
TRBJ1-2,TRBV29-1,SVRRGRDYGYT
TRBJ1-2,TRBV25-1,ASRYAREDYT
TRBJ1-4,TRBV4-1,ASSQDRGYGRGEKLF
TRBJ2-3,TRBV18,ASSPLLAEYTDTQY
TRBJ2-7,TRBV28,ASRSGLAGVTYEQY
TRBJ2-1,TRBV10-3,AISQRGRVNEQF
TRBJ2-1,TRBV6-4,ASSDLTSNYNEQF
TRBJ2-1,TRBV18,ASSPHPGSGYNEQF
TRBJ1-1,TRBV4-1,ASTSDRANTEAF
TRBJ2-7,TRBV7-9,ASSLTGDEQY
TRBJ1-4,TRBV28,ASSPRGRTEKLF
TRBJ1-5,TRBV27,ASSPRGHSNQPQH